This T cell receptor beta chain was sequenced for a study of T cell changes during pregnancy in multiple sclerosis. The table lists this clone with a few counts. This table comes from immunoSEQ multiplex PCR, and its TCRdb copy is limited to in-frame clones, with some not included. The table has about 97,000 clones, around nine tenths seen once; the top ten hold approximately 0.8%. Trimming removed 6 bases from V and 5 bases from J, with 13 bases in between. This CDR3 has 13 amino acids. Looked up from germline, CDR1 is MDHEN and CDR2 is SYDVKM. The sequencing here drew on peripheral blood, taken in the second trimester of pregnancy. The sequence was obtained from a female donor in good health, enrolled as a control in a pregnancy study. The gene calls are TRBV28 and TRBJ1-1; D perhaps matches TRBD1 (5 bases). In DNA form, the CDR3 reads TGTGCCAGCAGATGGACAAGCGGGACTGAAGCTTTCTTT. Amino acid sequence: CASRWTSGTEAFF.